These 9 T cell receptor beta chains originate from one sample sequenced in a study of cytomegalovirus exposure and HLA in healthy donors. PCR used 60 Vbeta primers and 13 Jbeta primers. Only in-frame clones appear in the TCRdb table, and some are missing; sequencing was by immunoSEQ multiplex PCR. The profile shows 150,000 to 200,000 clones, around 78% of them singletons. Sequenced input: PBMCs. All receptors derive from a woman between 25 and 40 years old in good health and CMV-seropositive.

The chain joins TRBV5-8 to TRBJ1-5, with D unclear. Germline loops: CDR1 SGHTS, CDR2 YDEGEE. V was pared by 4 bases and J by 4 bases, with 3 bases between. The CDR3 is 11 amino acids. The CDR3 here is CASSQNQPQHF. CDR3 DNA: TGTGCCAGCAGCCAAAATCAGCCCCAGCATTTT.

The rearrangement links TRBV7-9 to TRBJ2-5; D is perhaps TRBD2 (7 bases). The DNA end is more similar to TRBJ2-7, so the J call may be wrong. The length of the CDR3 is 14 residues. Germline CDR1 reads SEHNR; CDR2 reads FQNEAQ (reference sequence). CDR3 DNA sequence: TGTGCCAGCAGCTGGGGGGGCAGGTACTACGAGCAGTACTTC. Residues: CASSWGGRYYEQYF.

The chain is built from TRBV5-4 and TRBJ2-1; TRBD1 is a possible D gene (5 bases). Trimming removed 0 bases at V and 0 bases at J, with 10 bases between. This CDR3 region has 16 residues. The V gene's germline CDR1 is SGHNT and CDR2 YYREEE (reference sequence). The CDR3 sequence is CASSLGQSSSYNEQFF. CDR3 nucleotides: TGTGCCAGCAGCTTGGGACAGTCCAGCTCCTACAATGAGCAGTTCTTC.

On this clone: The same CDR3 can be traced to other DNA sequences in this sample. V gene TRBV5-4 combines with J gene TRBJ1-1; maybe TRBD1 (5 bases). CDR1 SGHNT and CDR2 YYREEE come from the germline V gene (reference sequence). V was cut by 0 bases and J by 4 bases, with 16 bases left in between. The CDR3 totals 16 residues. Here the CDR3 reads CASSLDPRGGGTEAFF. For the CDR3, the DNA is TGTGCCAGCAGCTTGGACCCCCGCGGGGGGGGCACTGAAGCTTTCTTT.

The chain recombines TRBV7-8 with TRBJ1-6, with no clear D. The CDR3 covers 12 residues. CDR1 is SGHVS, CDR2 FQNEAQ, per germline. V lost 5 bases and J lost 14, with 13 bases in between. The CDR3 loop reads CASSLRRQTLHF. The CDR3 DNA follows: TGTGCCAGCAGCCTGAGGAGGCAAACCCTCCACTTT.

The chain couples TRBV5-4 to TRBJ1-2, with 7 positions matching TRBD1. Germline V gives CDR1 SGHNT, CDR2 YYREEE (reference sequence). CDR3 length: 14 amino acids. With V trimmed by 1 base and J by 6 bases, 6 bases remained unmatched. CDR3 amino acids: CASSLPGQGDGYTF. The DNA of the CDR3 is TGTGCCAGCAGCTTGCCGGGCCAGGGGGATGGCTACACCTTC.

The sample holds one count of this clone. The genes are TRBV10-3 and TRBJ2-7; 9 bases align to TRBD1. V gave up 8 bases and J gave up 2 bases; unmatched junction bases: 4. Germline lookup yields CDR1 ENHRY and CDR2 SYGVKD. The CDR3 length is 13 residues. The CDR3 DNA follows: TGTGCCATCGGGGACAGGGTCCCCTACGAGCAGTACTTC. Translating it yields CAIGDRVPYEQYF.

The genes are TRBV28 and TRBJ1-4, with TRBD1 matching over 7 bases. The CDR3 length is 13 residues. The germline V gene has CDR1 MDHEN and CDR2 SYDVKM. J lost 7 bases, V lost 4 bases, and 3 bases had no gene match. The CDR3 loop is CASSSGGVEKLFF. CDR3 DNA sequence: TGTGCCAGCAGTTCAGGGGGAGTTGAAAAACTGTTTTTT.

This chain connects TRBV19 to TRBJ1-5, with a weak D call TRBD1 (6 bases). The CDR3 has 16 amino acids. Trimming left V 3 bases short and J 1 base short, with 13 bases between. CDR1 and CDR2 (germline): LNHDA, SQIVND (reference sequence). CDR3 nucleotides: TGTGCCAGTAGTATCTTTGGGGGCGCGAGCAATCAGCCCCAGCATTTT. Translated, it gives CASSIFGGASNQPQHF.